This paragraph covers one TCR beta chain sequence. This sample is part of a study of blood T cell repertoires in COVID-19. Study-level background: Researchers got acute and convalescent COVID-19 samples from the United States, Italy and Spain. T cells, B-cell-depleted T cells, or PBMCs provided the cDNA or gDNA that served as material.

In the authors' workflow: From reference gene primer amplification, estimates of nucleated cell counts were derived. Assay: immunoSEQ multiplex PCR; the TCRdb copy retains only in-frame clones and omits some. That table supplies the V and J calls and clone size; D and trimming were determined from the DNA. The data show approximately 250,000 clones, roughly 83% seen once. The clonotype comes from a man aged 55 to 69 who had recovered from COVID-19. The sequenced material came from peripheral blood.

CDR3 nucleotide sequence: TGTGCCTGGAGTGTAGGGCAGGGTAGCTATGGCTACACCTTC. Its protein product is CAWSVGQGSYGYTF. This chain uses TRBV30 with TRBJ1-2, with a weak D call TRBD1 (5 bases). The germline V gene encodes CDR1 GTSNPN and CDR2 SVGIG (reference sequence). CDR3 length: 14 amino acids. Between the trimmed V and J ends, which lost 0 bases and 4 bases, there was a span of 12 bases.